This is a list of T cell receptor beta chains from one sample in a study of blood T cells in healthy people across ages. TCRdb re-analysed the 5' RACE reads in MiXCR, keeping a single row per CDR3 protein. The table includes hundreds of thousands of distinct CDR3 sequences, about 52% detected once. The sequencing input was blood. These receptors were collected from a woman aged 55-70 years in good health. Each CDR3 is given with its conserved first and last residue. The order of the fields is D gene, clone size, V gene, J gene, CDR3 DNA, CDR3 protein. The D gene is left open where the match is weak. Size is stated for part of the rows, as once, few or many counts, or as a class when the clone is expanded.

d_call: NA
clone_size: few
v_call: TRBV9
j_call: TRBJ2-3
cdr3_nt: TGTGCCAGCAGCTCAACCAGGGTGGTTACAGATACGCAGTATTTT
cdr3_aa: CASSSTRVVTDTQYF

d_call: NA
clone_size: NA
v_call: TRBV2
j_call: TRBJ1-2
cdr3_nt: TGTGCCAGCAGTGAGGAATCAGGGGAAATTGGCTACACCTTC
cdr3_aa: CASSEESGEIGYTF

d_call: NA
clone_size: once
v_call: TRBV27
j_call: TRBJ2-1
cdr3_nt: TGTGCCAGCAGTAAGTTCGACAATGAGCAGTTCTTC
cdr3_aa: CASSKFDNEQFF

d_call: NA
clone_size: NA
v_call: TRBV6-5
j_call: TRBJ1-4
cdr3_nt: TGTGCCAGCAGTCCCAACGCGGAAAAACTGTTTTTT
cdr3_aa: CASSPNAEKLFF

d_call: TRBD2
clone_size: NA
v_call: TRBV9
j_call: TRBJ2-7
cdr3_nt: TGTGCCAGCAGCGAGGCTAGCGGGTATTACGAGCAGTACTTC
cdr3_aa: CASSEASGYYEQYF

d_call: NA
clone_size: NA
v_call: TRBV28
j_call: TRBJ2-7
cdr3_nt: TGTGCCAGCAGTAGCGGCATCTACGAGCAGTACTTC
cdr3_aa: CASSSGIYEQYF

d_call: NA
clone_size: NA
v_call: TRBV7-3
j_call: TRBJ2-6
cdr3_nt: TGTGCCTGCAGCTCGAGGGGTGCGGGGGCCAACGTCCTGACTTTC
cdr3_aa: CACSSRGAGANVLTF

d_call: TRBD2
clone_size: few
v_call: TRBV29-1
j_call: TRBJ2-3
cdr3_nt: TGCAGCGTTGACCCTAGCGGATTAGGCACAGATACGCAGTATTTT
cdr3_aa: CSVDPSGLGTDTQYF

d_call: TRBD2
clone_size: NA
v_call: TRBV10-3
j_call: TRBJ2-1
cdr3_nt: TGTGCCATCAGGACAGGGACTAGCGGTCACAATGAGCAGTTCTTC
cdr3_aa: CAIRTGTSGHNEQFF

d_call: TRBD2
clone_size: NA
v_call: TRBV29-1
j_call: TRBJ2-7
cdr3_nt: TGCAGCGTTGGGGGAATAGCTGGGGGGGGCGAGCAGTACTTC
cdr3_aa: CSVGGIAGGGEQYF

d_call: NA
clone_size: NA
v_call: TRBV3-1
j_call: TRBJ2-3
cdr3_nt: TGTGCCAGCAGCCCAGAGTTCCAATCCACAGATACGCAGTATTTT
cdr3_aa: CASSPEFQSTDTQYF

d_call: TRBD1
clone_size: NA
v_call: TRBV20-1
j_call: TRBJ2-5
cdr3_nt: TGCAGTGCTAGAGGCGGACAGGGAAACGGGAAGCAGTACTTC
cdr3_aa: CSARGGQGNGKQYF

d_call: NA
clone_size: NA
v_call: TRBV11-3
j_call: TRBJ2-1
cdr3_nt: TGTGCCAGCAGCTTAGGTCTCAGTAACCAAGAGACCCAGTTCTTC
cdr3_aa: CASSLGLSNQETQFF